The 18 T cell receptor beta chains below all came from one sample that was sequenced in a study of shared clonotypes between healthy human individuals. Profiled with immunoSEQ multiplex PCR; TCRdb holds only in-frame clones, not every one. Among millions of clones listed, more than 80% were seen once. The source material was naive CD4+ T cells sorted from blood. The subset was: CD45RA+ positively selected. These receptors originate from a man in his late teens or twenties in good health.

The count of this clone is one. V usage is TRBV28 and J usage is TRBJ1-2; the D gene is possibly TRBD1 (5 bases). Germline V gene data show CDR1 as MDHEN and CDR2 as SYDVKM. The CDR3 is made up of 15 amino acids. Trimming shortened V by 5 bases and J by 2 bases, and 15 bases separated the two germline ends. The CDR3 DNA sequence: TGTGCCAGCAGTCCATTAGGCGGGGGAAACTATGGCTACACCTTC. It is translated as CASSPLGGGNYGYTF.

This clone was detected once. V is TRBV5-1 and J is TRBJ1-5; maybe TRBD1 (6 bases). Deletions cut 4 bases from V and 6 bases from J, with 17 bases between. Germline CDR1 and CDR2: SGHRS and YFSETQ. There are 15 residues in the CDR3. The CDR3 spells CASSEGTGGSQPQHF. The CDR3 nucleotides are TGCGCCAGCAGCGAAGGAACGGGGGGCTCTCAGCCCCAGCATTTT.

The CDR3 DNA reads as TGTGCCAGCATTCCGAATAGCGGGAGAATCTACGAGCAGTACTTC. The encoded protein is CASIPNSGRIYEQYF. This sequence joins TRBV28 and TRBJ2-7, with TRBD2 matching over 9 bases. Per the germline V gene, CDR1 is MDHEN and CDR2 is SYDVKM. With 7 bases clipped from V and 3 bases from J, the junction kept 10 bases outside the gene matches. The CDR3 contains 15 residues.

This clone was seen once. The sample holds other DNA sequences that translate to the same CDR3. V gene TRBV7-2 combines with J gene TRBJ2-7; 13 bases align to TRBD2. The CDR3 loop spans 18 amino acids. Germline values: CDR1 SGHTA, CDR2 FQGNSA. After removal of 1 base from V and 0 bases from J, the junction contained 6 bases not matched to a gene. DNA for the CDR3: TGTGCCAGCAGCTTAGTTGGGACTAGCGGGGTGAGCTCCTACGAGCAGTACTTC. This translates into CASSLVGTSGVSSYEQYF.

The V call is TRBV11-2, the J call TRBJ2-7; 9 nucleotides line up with TRBD1. J lost 6 bases, V lost 5 bases, and 5 bases had no gene match. The CDR3 consists of 13 residues. The V gene's germline CDR1 is SGHAT and CDR2 FQNNGV. CDR3 sequence (DNA): TGTGCCAGCAGCCTGGGACAGGGATCCGAGCAGTACTTC. As protein: CASSLGQGSEQYF.

The rearrangement joins TRBV5-1 to TRBJ2-7; D unclear. The CDR3 has 14 residues. Germline loops: CDR1 SGHRS, CDR2 YFSETQ. The V and J ends lost 5 bases and 1 base respectively, with 13 bases between them. CDR3 nucleotide sequence: TGCGCCAGCAGGGCCGAGACTGCTTCCTACGAGCAGTACTTC. Its protein is CASRAETASYEQYF.

This rearrangement joins TRBV28 to TRBJ2-1; D perhaps matches TRBD2 (7 bases). The CDR3 covers 15 residues. Germline CDR1 reads MDHEN; CDR2 reads SYDVKM. V lost 3 bases, J lost 4 bases, and 13 bases lay in between. In DNA, the CDR3 is TGTGCCAGCAGTTTTCCCGGGGGGCAGTACAATGAGCAGTTCTTC. Translated, it gives CASSFPGGQYNEQFF.

V usage is TRBV16 and J usage is TRBJ2-2; the match to TRBD1 covers 9 bases. Unmatched junction bases numbered 6, after V lost 4 bases and J lost 0 bases. The CDR3 loop spans 17 amino acids. Looked up from germline, CDR1 is KGHSY and CDR2 is FQNENV. CDR3 DNA sequence: TGTGCCAGCAGCCGCTCCAGACAGGGGGCGAACACCGGGGAGCTGTTTTTT. It specifies CASSRSRQGANTGELFF.

The chain employs TRBV10-3 and TRBJ2-7; tentatively, D is TRBD1 (6 bases). CDR3 size: 16 residues. Germline V gene sequence: CDR1 ENHRY, CDR2 SYGVKD. Trimming stripped 0 bases from V and 0 bases from J, with 12 bases between. DNA for the CDR3: TGTGCCATCAGTGAGTCGAGTGGGGGCGGCTCCTACGAGCAGTACTTC. This gives the protein CAISESSGGGSYEQYF.

V is TRBV2 and J is TRBJ1-5; 8 bases map to TRBD1. Trimming at V came to 6 bases and at J to 0 bases, leaving 4 bases not matched to a gene. Per germline, CDR1 SNHLY and CDR2 FYNNEI. The CDR3 consists of 15 residues. In DNA form, the CDR3 reads TGTGCCAGCAGATTAACAGGGGGTAGCAATCAGCCCCAGCATTTT. Residues: CASRLTGGSNQPQHF.

The chain has TRBV5-4 and TRBJ2-7, with a tentative D call TRBD2 (6 bases). Deletions cut 1 base from V and 2 bases from J, with 13 bases between. This CDR3 is built from 15 residues. Germline CDR1 is SGHNT and CDR2 is YYREEE (reference sequence). The CDR3 sequence is CASSLKGGDPYEQYF. The CDR3 DNA reads as TGTGCCAGCAGCTTGAAAGGCGGGGATCCCTACGAGCAGTACTTC. The full variable domain, rest sourced from reference TRBV5-4 and TRBJ2-7, is ETGVTQSPTHLIKTRGQQVTLRCSSQSGHNTVSWYQQALGQGPQFIFQYYREEENGRGNFPPRFSGLQFPNYSSELNVNALELDDSALYLCASSLKGGDPYEQYFGPGTRLTVT.

The chain employs TRBV10-3 and TRBJ1-1, with D hard to call. The CDR3 consists of 13 residues. Germline V gene lookup returns CDR1 ENHRY and CDR2 SYGVKD. With 3 bases removed from V and 3 bases from J, the gap between germline ends came to 8 bases. The CDR3 DNA reads TGTGCCATCAGTGACGGGATAGACACTGAAGCTTTCTTT. It yields the protein CAISDGIDTEAFF.

The chain carries TRBV27 and TRBJ2-7; 9 positions agree with TRBD2. CDR1 and CDR2 (germline): MNHEY, SMNVEV (reference sequence). J gave up 3 bases and V 3 bases, and 3 bases lay outside the gene matches. The CDR3 has 14 amino acids. The CDR3 DNA reads TGTGCCAGCAGTTTTAGCGGGAGCGTCTACGAGCAGTACTTC. Its protein product is CASSFSGSVYEQYF.

The chain is built from TRBV30 and TRBJ2-1; no clear D gene. The CDR3 loop spans 12 amino acids. The germline CDR1 and CDR2 sequences are GTSNPN and SVGIG (reference sequence). V was pared by 5 bases and J by 7 bases, with 12 bases between. The CDR3 loop is CAWGFARNEQFF. The CDR3 DNA is TGTGCCTGGGGGTTCGCTAGGAATGAGCAGTTCTTC. Supplemented by reference TRBV30 and TRBJ2-1, the full variable domain reads SQTIHQWPATLVQPVGSPLSLECTVEGTSNPNLYWYRQAAGRGLQLLFYSVGIGQISSEVPQNLSASRPQDRQFILSSKKLLLSDSGFYLCAWGFARNEQFFGPGTRLTVL.

The rearrangement links TRBV19 to TRBJ2-3, with TRBD2 as a possible D gene (5 bases). The CDR3 contains 13 residues. The V end was cut by 3 bases, the J end by 6 bases, with 10 bases between. Per the germline V gene, CDR1 is LNHDA and CDR2 is SQIVND (reference sequence). The CDR3 here is CASSMSGIDTQYF. CDR3 DNA sequence: TGTGCCAGTAGTATGTCCGGGATCGATACGCAGTATTTT.

About this clone: A read error may account for a junction end that differs from germline. This sample includes further DNA sequences coding for the same CDR3. This chain links TRBV29-1 with TRBJ2-3; 7 nucleotides match TRBD2. This CDR3 contains 13 residues. Germline CDR1 is SQVTM and CDR2 is ANQGSEA. The DNA of the CDR3 is TGCAGCGCGGGGGGAGGTTCCACAGATACGCAGTATTTC. Amino acid sequence: CSAGGGSTDTQYF.

The chain links TRBV7-8 to TRBJ2-5; tentatively, D is TRBD2 (6 bases). V lost 6 bases and J 8 bases, leaving 19 bases between the germline ends. The CDR3 is made up of 14 amino acids. Germline lookup yields CDR1 SGHVS and CDR2 FQNEAQ. CDR3 sequence: CASRQDGTVSTQYF. The DNA for the CDR3 is TGTGCCAGCAGACAGGACGGGACTGTCAGTACCCAGTACTTC. Based on the CDR3 plus reference TRBV7-8 and TRBJ2-5, the full variable domain is GAGVSQSPRYKVAKRGQDVALRCDPISGHVSLFWYQQALGQGPEFLTYFQNEAQLDKSGLPSDRFFAERPEGSVSTLKIQRTQQEDSAVYLCASRQDGTVSTQYFGPGTRLLVL.

To note about this clone: Germline is not matched at one junction end, which may reflect a read error. The gene calls are TRBV7-7 and TRBJ2-1, with D unclear. From germline, CDR1 is SSHAT and CDR2 FNYEAQ (reference sequence). The length of the CDR3 is 15 residues. CDR3 residues: CASSLQTTSGDEQFF. The DNA of the CDR3 is TGTGCTAGCAGCTTACAGACAACCTCTGGCGATGAGCAGTTCTTC.